This TCR beta chain was recovered during a study of cytomegalovirus exposure and HLA in healthy donors. Whole-study findings and limits: In an earlier analysis, about 87% or about 30%: the productive usage of most TCR beta V segments. A highly shared variant cluster was judged a likely technical artifact. Further analysis, carried out later, found HLA-associated TCR beta chains more clonally expanded than equally common other chains.

As concerns this clone: Its target is unknown.

PCR was performed using 60 Vbeta and 13 Jbeta primers. Produced via immunoSEQ multiplex PCR; TCRdb's table is partial and in-frame only. Here the sample spans 95,000 to 110,000 clones, over 9.5% being singletons. With 7 bases removed from V and 1 base from J, the gap between germline ends came to 10 bases. The CDR3 length is 13 residues. In germline, CDR1 is MDHEN, CDR2 SYDVKM. The TCR comes from a middle-aged man in good health and CMV-seropositive. Sequences were obtained from PBMCs. The chain uses TRBV28 and TRBJ1-2; D is perhaps TRBD1 (5 bases). The CDR3, as DNA: TGTGCCAGCAAAGACGGGGGTAACTATGGCTACACCTTC. It specifies CASKDGGNYGYTF.